The 30 T cell receptor beta chains below all came from one sample that was sequenced in a study of T-cell memory formation after mild COVID-19. TCRdb re-called the 5' RACE reads through MiXCR, storing one row per CDR3 protein. The sample lists about 210,000 distinct CDR3 sequences, approximately 10% occurring once. Sequenced material: PBMCs or a T cell subset sorted from them (not recorded which). The receptors come from a young man who had mild COVID-19 (a few samples of this study predate the infection). Cell type and time point are not known.

The V gene is TRBV3-1, the J gene TRBJ2-3; 7 bases agree with TRBD1. CDR1 is LGHDT, CDR2 YNNKEL, per germline (reference sequence). Trimming at V came to 1 base and at J to 6 bases, leaving 10 bases not matched to a gene. The CDR3 sequence is 16 residues long. CDR3 sequence: CASSQGTYRGFDTQYF. CDR3 bases: TGTGCCAGCAGCCAAGGAACCTACAGGGGCTTTGATACGCAGTATTTT.

The chain recombines TRBV7-2 with TRBJ2-6; D remains unclear. CDR3 length: 14 residues. The V end was cut by 5 bases, the J end by 0 bases, with 5 bases between. Germline values: CDR1 SGHTA, CDR2 FQGNSA. The CDR3 sequence is CASSPDSGANVLTF. CDR3 DNA: TGTGCCAGCAGCCCGGACTCTGGGGCCAACGTCCTGACTTTC.

This clonotype was picked up many times. The rearrangement joins TRBV12-3 or TRBV12-4 to TRBJ2-7; D possibly corresponds to TRBD2 (5 bases). V dropped 6 bases and J dropped 1 base, with 10 bases sitting between them. The CDR3 is 13 amino acids. CDR3 sequence reads: CASRPAESYEQYF. The CDR3 region has the DNA TGTGCCAGCAGGCCAGCGGAGTCCTACGAGCAGTACTTC.

This clonotype was counted between two and nine times. This chain uses TRBV20-1 with TRBJ2-1, with D maybe TRBD1 (5 bases). CDR3 length equals 15 residues. Germline-derived CDR1 and CDR2 are DFQATT and SNEGSKA (reference sequence). Deletions cut 6 bases from V and 0 bases from J, with 15 bases between. The CDR3 loop reads CSALSRQYSYNEQFF. The CDR3 DNA reads TGCAGTGCCCTATCGCGACAGTACTCCTACAATGAGCAGTTCTTC.

The rearrangement joins TRBV9 to TRBJ2-7; no clear D gene. The CDR3 is 11 residues long. V dropped 5 bases and J dropped 9 bases, with 12 bases sitting between them. Germline V CDR1 and CDR2: SGDLS, YYNGEE. The DNA of the CDR3 is TGTGCCAGCAGTCCACAGAGACGGCAGTACGTC. This sequence encodes CASSPQRRQYV.

This clonotype was counted a few times. This chain links TRBV11-3 with TRBJ2-5, with 9 bases that match TRBD1. Looked up from germline, CDR1 is SGHNT and CDR2 is YENEEA. The V gene end was trimmed by 5 bases and the J gene end by 4 bases; junction bases not matched to a gene: 5. The CDR3 extends over 14 amino acids. The CDR3 DNA reads TGTGCCAGCAGCCCGGACAGGGGAGGAGAGACCCAGTACTTC. Its translation is CASSPDRGGETQYF.

The gene calls are TRBV12-3 or TRBV12-4 and TRBJ2-3, with a weak D call TRBD2 (5 bases). Trimming shortened V by 6 bases and J by 0 bases, and 13 bases separated the two germline ends. The CDR3 sequence is 15 residues long. CDR3 DNA sequence: TGTGCCAGCAGCCGGAGGACTTATAGCACAGATACGCAGTATTTT. Encoded protein: CASSRRTYSTDTQYF.

In this sample, this clonotype turned up a few times. This rearrangement joins TRBV20-1 to TRBJ1-5, with D perhaps matching TRBD1 (6 bases). Germline V gene data show CDR1 as DFQATT and CDR2 as SNEGSKA (reference sequence). The CDR3 totals 14 residues. The ends were cut back, 7 bases at V and 11 bases at J, with 24 bases in the middle. CDR3 DNA sequence: TGCAGTGGAGGGGGGGCCACCCAGGCCAAGGCCCAGCATTTT. Translating gives CSGGGATQAKAQHF.

The genes are TRBV5-1 and TRBJ2-1; 11 bases fit TRBD2. This CDR3 is 15 amino acids long. Per the germline V gene, CDR1 is SGHRS and CDR2 is YFSETQ. The V and J ends lost 5 bases and 6 bases, in that order; junction bases with no gene match: 7. The CDR3, as DNA: TGCGCCAGCAGAAGTCTAGCGGGGGGTAGCAATGAGCAGTTCTTC. Its protein is CASRSLAGGSNEQFF.

This clonotype was seen a handful of times. The rearrangement links TRBV6-1 to TRBJ2-7; D is unresolved. Trimming took 10 bases from V and 0 from J, leaving 10 bases between them. Germline-derived CDR1 and CDR2 are MNHNS and SASEGT. The CDR3 has 12 residues. The CDR3 region is CATSAVSYEQYV. DNA for the CDR3: TGTGCCACCTCGGCCGTCTCCTACGAGCAGTACGTC.

The chain has TRBV5-1 and TRBJ2-5; D is uncertain. The CDR3 runs to 13 residues. V lost 5 bases and J 5 bases, leaving 13 bases between the germline ends. Looked up from germline, CDR1 is SGHRS and CDR2 is YFSETQ. CDR3 nucleotides: TGCGCCAGCAGACCCGCCCCGCCGGAGACCCAGTACTTC. This sequence encodes CASRPAPPETQYF.

The CDR3 nucleotides read TGTGCCAGCAGCAGAGGGGGGGGAAGCAATCAGCCCCAGCATTTT. Amino acid sequence: CASSRGGGSNQPQHF. V gene TRBV7-2 combines with J gene TRBJ1-5, with D tentatively TRBD1 (6 bases). Germline CDR1 SGHTA, CDR2 FQGNSA. V dropped 5 bases and J dropped 1 base, with 12 bases sitting between them. The CDR3 has 15 amino acids. Drawing the rest from reference TRBV7-2 and TRBJ1-5, the complete variable domain is GAGVSQSPSNKVTEKGKDVELRCDPISGHTALYWYRQSLGQGLEFLIYFQGNSAPDKSGLPSDRFSAERTGGSVSTLTIQRTQQEDSAVYLCASSRGGGSNQPQHFGDGTRLSIL.

This clonotype was recorded at least ten times. The DNA for the CDR3 is TGTGCCAGCAGCCAAGGGGGATTCCTGGCGGGGGTCAATGGGGAGACCCAGTACTTC. As protein: CASSQGGFLAGVNGETQYF. J is TRBJ2-5 and V is TRBV4-2, with 7 bases identical to TRBD2. V gave up 1 base and J gave up 5 bases; unmatched junction bases: 19. CDR1 and CDR2 (germline): LGHNA, YNFKEQ. The CDR3 has 19 amino acids.

The rearrangement links TRBV4-2 to TRBJ1-5; no definite D call. Germline CDR1 is LGHNA and CDR2 is YNFKEQ. V lost 0 bases, J lost 3 bases, and 9 bases lay in between. CDR3 length: 15 amino acids. In nucleotides, the CDR3 is TGTGCCAGCAGCCAAGATGGGCAGTTCAATCAGCCCCAGCATTTT. Residues: CASSQDGQFNQPQHF.

There are many counts of this clonotype. One junction end disagrees with the germline gene, perhaps due to a read error. This chain uses TRBV4-3 with TRBJ1-2, with D possibly being TRBD1 (5 bases). CDR3 length equals 15 residues. CDR1 is LGHNA and CDR2 is YSLEER in the germline V gene. CDR3 DNA: TGCGCCAGCAGCCAAGATTGGGGGGGGAACTCTGGCTACACCTTC. Translated: CASSQDWGGNSGYTF.

The chain is built from TRBV29-1 and TRBJ2-3, with D hard to call. V was trimmed by 4 bases and J by 5 bases, leaving 19 bases between them. CDR3 size: 15 residues. Per the germline V gene, CDR1 is SQVTM and CDR2 is ANQGSEA. The DNA for the CDR3 is TGCAGCGTTGGTCGAGAAAGATCTTACGGAGATACGCAGTATTTT. Encoded protein: CSVGRERSYGDTQYF.

This clonotype was seen a handful of times. V is TRBV12-3 or TRBV12-4 and J is TRBJ1-5; D is possibly TRBD1 (6 bases). V lost 6 bases and J 3 bases, leaving 15 bases between the germline ends. The CDR3 covers 15 residues. The CDR3 nucleotides read TGTGCCAGCAGAGACGATGGACAGAACAATCAGCCCCAGCATTTT. Its translation: CASRDDGQNNQPQHF.

This clonotype was counted between two and nine times. The V and J genes are TRBV4-3 and TRBJ2-5; D may correspond to TRBD1 or TRBD2 (5 bases each). V was pared by 0 bases and J by 14 bases, with 19 bases between. This CDR3 has 14 residues. The germline V gene encodes CDR1 LGHNA and CDR2 YSLEER. CDR3 residues: CASSQDRQLGPRYF. CDR3 nucleotide sequence: TGCGCCAGCAGCCAAGATCGCCAACTGGGACCCCGTTACTTC.

The rearrangement joins TRBV12-3 or TRBV12-4 to TRBJ2-3, with D hard to call. The CDR3 totals 13 residues. V was trimmed by 6 bases and J by 0 bases, leaving 7 bases between them. The CDR3 sequence: CASRPYSTDTQYF. CDR3 bases: TGTGCCAGCAGGCCGTATAGCACAGATACGCAGTATTTT.

This clonotype was detected a few times. The chain employs TRBV6-2 or TRBV6-3 and TRBJ2-2; D unclear. Trimming removed 10 bases at V and 1 base at J, with 10 bases between. From germline, CDR1 is MNHEY and CDR2 SVGEGT. This CDR3 is built from 13 residues. The CDR3 nucleotides are TGTGCCACCAAAGGTGGGAACACCGGGGAGCTGTTTTTT. It specifies CATKGGNTGELFF.

The sample holds a few counts of this clonotype. This chain joins TRBV6-1 and TRBJ2-1; TRBD2 matches at 10 bases. The CDR3 has 16 amino acids. Germline CDR1 MNHNS, CDR2 SASEGT. V lost 5 bases and J lost 3; bases outside the gene matches: 7. DNA for the CDR3: TGTGCCAGCAGTTACCTAGCGGGGGCCAACTACAATGAGCAGTTCTTC. Protein product: CASSYLAGANYNEQFF.

This clonotype was seen a handful of times. The chain links TRBV20-1 to TRBJ2-7; D possibly uses TRBD1 or TRBD2 (5 bases each). The germline gives CDR1 DFQATT, CDR2 SNEGSKA (reference sequence). Trimming took 6 bases from V and 2 from J, leaving 17 bases between them. The CDR3 loop spans 14 amino acids. CDR3 loop: CSADSPGRAYEQYF. Here the CDR3 DNA reads TGCAGTGCGGACTCCCCCGGCAGGGCCTACGAGCAGTACTTC.

J is TRBJ1-1 and V is TRBV12-3 or TRBV12-4, with 7 bases aligning to TRBD1. The CDR3 is 14 amino acids. The ends lost 6 bases at V and 4 bases at J; junction bases unmatched: 8. The CDR3, as DNA: TGTGCCAGCAGACGACAGGGCTGGGGCACTGAAGCTTTCTTT. Translation: CASRRQGWGTEAFF.

The chain has TRBV11-1 and TRBJ1-2; tentatively, D is TRBD1 (6 bases). This CDR3 has 16 amino acids. The germline V gene has CDR1 SGHAT and CDR2 FQDESV (reference sequence). Trimming removed 5 bases at V and 7 bases at J, with 23 bases between. CDR3 sequence: CASSLRRRGDAGGYTF. CDR3 in DNA: TGTGCCAGCAGCCTCCGCCGCAGGGGAGACGCTGGTGGCTACACCTTC.

This clonotype was counted a few times. The gene calls are TRBV6-5 and TRBJ1-2; weak D call: TRBD1 (6 bases). Germline V gene sequence: CDR1 MNHEY, CDR2 SVGAGI. Trimming took 0 bases from V and 4 from J, leaving 12 bases between them. CDR3 length: 15 residues. Here the CDR3 DNA reads TGTGCCAGCAGTTACTCGATCGAAGGGGGCTATGGCTACACCTTC. It codes for CASSYSIEGGYGYTF.

V usage is TRBV7-3 and J usage is TRBJ2-1; D assignment may be TRBD1 or TRBD2 (6 bases each). V lost 5 bases and J 5 bases, leaving 10 bases between the germline ends. CDR1 is SGHTA and CDR2 is FQGTGA in the germline V gene. The CDR3 is 13 residues long. The DNA for the CDR3 is TGTGCCAGCAGCCCGGGGGCAAACAATGAGCAGTTCTTC. Translation: CASSPGANNEQFF. The entire variable domain, with the rest obtained from reference TRBV7-3 and TRBJ2-1, is as follows: GAGVSQTPSNKVTEKGKYVELRCDPISGHTALYWYRQSLGQGPEFLIYFQGTGAADDSGLPNDRFFAVRPEGSVSTLKIQRTERGDSAVYLCASSPGANNEQFFGPGTRLTVL.

This clonotype was observed many times. V and J are TRBV5-6 and TRBJ2-4; D not certain. Per germline, CDR1 SGHDT and CDR2 YYEEEE. V dropped 1 base and J dropped 4 bases, with 12 bases sitting between them. The CDR3 has 15 residues. The CDR3 nucleotides read TGTGCCAGCAGCTTGACACAGACGATAAAAAACATTCAGTACTTC. Its translation is CASSLTQTIKNIQYF.

V usage is TRBV5-1 and J usage is TRBJ2-5; tentatively, D is TRBD2 (6 bases). The CDR3 extends over 14 amino acids. Looked up from germline, CDR1 is SGHRS and CDR2 is YFSETQ. V was clipped by 5 bases and J by 2 bases, with 13 bases between them. The CDR3 loop reads CASRPGGLQETQYF. The CDR3 coding sequence is TGCGCCAGCAGACCTGGGGGGTTACAAGAGACCCAGTACTTC. Using reference TRBV5-1 and TRBJ2-5 for the parts outside the CDR3, the full variable domain is KAGVTQTPRYLIKTRGQQVTLSCSPISGHRSVSWYQQTPGQGLQFLFEYFSETQRNKGNFPGRFSGRQFSNSRSEMNVSTLELGDSALYLCASRPGGLQETQYFGPGTRLLVL.

The chain is built from TRBV24-1 and TRBJ2-6; TRBD2 is a possible D gene (5 bases). In germline, CDR1 is KGHDR, CDR2 SFDVKD. CDR3 size: 14 residues. V lost 11 bases to trimming and J lost 1 base, with 11 bases between them. In DNA, the CDR3 is TGTGCCATTCTACGGGGATCTGGGGCCAACGTCCTGACTTTC. Translated, it gives CAILRGSGANVLTF.

There are a few counts of this clonotype. J is TRBJ2-7 and V is TRBV11-3; D possibly corresponds to TRBD2 (6 bases). V was pared by 1 base and J by 2 bases, with 12 bases between. Germline V lookup: CDR1 SGHNT, CDR2 YENEEA. This CDR3 contains 15 residues. The CDR3 loop reads CASSLGGAEAYEQYF. In nucleotides, the CDR3 is TGTGCCAGCAGCTTAGGCGGGGCAGAAGCCTACGAGCAGTACTTC.